What follows describes a single T cell receptor (beta chain). As handled by the study authors: Estimated nucleated cell counts came from reference gene primer amplification. Sequencing was performed with immunoSEQ multiplex PCR; in TCRdb, only in-frame clones are kept and a portion is missing. V and J calls and clone size come straight from that table; D and trimming were deduced from the DNA. This table holds 69,000 or so clones, under 90% found once. The entry originates in a study of blood T cell repertoires in COVID-19. Study-level background: Sites in the United States, Italy and Spain provided acute and convalescent COVID-19 samples.

Patients in Seattle were enrolled during active infection, then followed longitudinally. The V end was cut by 2 bases, the J end by 3 bases, with 11 bases between. Germline V lookup: CDR1 LGHDT, CDR2 YNNKEL (reference sequence). The CDR3 runs to 15 residues. The rearrangement uses TRBV3-1 (or the pseudogene TRBV3-2) and TRBJ2-4; D is possibly TRBD1 (6 bases). What was sequenced was peripheral blood. The TCR sequence derives from a man over 45 with COVID-19, enrolled during active disease. CDR3 sequence (DNA): TGTGCCAGCAGCCAACAAACAGGGATCAAAAACATTCAGTACTTC. Translated, it gives CASSQQTGIKNIQYF.